The 29 T cell receptor beta chains reported below all come from one sample, sequenced in a study of T cell repertoires in cytomegalovirus infection (dated by TCRdb to about 2019). What this sample's treatment or condition label stands for: in vitro stimulation with specific CMV peptide epitopes to enrich CMV-specific T cells. The reads were generated on an Illumina HiSeq 1500. TCRdb reprocessing: public reads trimmed at Q25 with fastp, clones called with MiXCR, in-frame beta chains kept. Merged by CDR3 protein, the rows form single entries marked with the most common genes and DNA. This sample holds about 830,000 distinct CDR3 sequences; approximately 32% were observed only once. Under 15% of the sample is in the top ten clones. Their recognized antigens are unknown. The material sequenced was cultured CD8+ T cells from PBMCs, taken from culture after CMV antigen stimulation. These receptors came from a human donor in good health (CMV status not recorded). Some clones in this sample may be carry-over from other donors' samples.

This clonotype came up a few times. The chain combines TRBV11-3 with TRBJ2-1; D not resolved. Germline CDR1 reads SGHNT; CDR2 reads YENEEA. V lost 5 bases and J 4 bases, leaving 9 bases between the germline ends. The CDR3 contains 13 residues. The CDR3 reads CASSPEVYNEQFF. The CDR3 DNA reads TGTGCCAGCAGCCCCGAGGTATACAATGAGCAGTTCTTC.

With respect to this clonotype: This clone may be a read error of a much larger clone one base away. V is TRBV25-1 and J is TRBJ1-2; unclear D gene. The CDR3 length is 11 residues. Germline CDR1 is MGHDK and CDR2 is SYGVNS. CDR3 residues: CTSSENYGYTF. DNA for the CDR3: TGTACCAGCAGTGAGAACTATGGCTACACCTTC.

The sample holds many counts of this clonotype. The chain uses TRBV7-8 and TRBJ1-5; 7 nucleotides agree with TRBD1. The CDR3 contains 15 residues. CDR1 is SGHVS, CDR2 FQNEAQ, per germline. Unmatched junction bases numbered 8, after V lost 5 bases and J lost 4 bases. CDR3 sequence reads: CASSPDRASNQPQHF. In DNA, the CDR3 is TGTGCCAGCAGCCCCGACAGGGCCAGTAATCAGCCCCAGCATTTT.

In its sample, this clonotype was seen a few times. The CDR3 DNA is TGTGCCAGCAGCCGGGATCGGAGGGGCAATCAGCCCCAGCATTTT. Translation: CASSRDRRGNQPQHF. The chain has TRBV6-6 and TRBJ1-5; no clear D. V lost 6 bases and J lost 2, with 14 bases in between. Germline CDR1 and CDR2: MNHNY and SVGAGI (reference sequence). CDR3 length: 15 residues.

The J gene is TRBJ2-7, the V gene TRBV27, with D tentatively TRBD1 (6 bases). Germline loops: CDR1 MNHEY, CDR2 SMNVEV (reference sequence). V was shortened by 5 bases and J by 0 bases, with 17 bases between the two germline ends. CDR3 size: 16 residues. The CDR3 DNA follows: TGTGCCAGCAGTCCTCGTTTTCGACAGGACTCCTACGAGCAGTACTTC. Residues: CASSPRFRQDSYEQYF.

The chain is built from TRBV7-8 and TRBJ1-6, with 7 bases identical to TRBD1. Germline CDR1 and CDR2: SGHVS and FQNEAQ. The junction had 4 bases not matched to a gene; V was cut back by 5 bases and J by 6 bases. This CDR3 has 14 amino acids. The CDR3 region is CASSTRGFNSPLHF. Here the CDR3 DNA reads TGTGCCAGCAGCACCAGGGGGTTTAATTCACCCCTCCACTTT.

Regarding this clonotype: Sequence at one end of the junction differs from germline and may be a read error. The chain links TRBV7-6 to TRBJ2-1; no clear D gene. In germline, CDR1 is SGHVS, CDR2 FNYEAQ. This CDR3 contains 13 residues. The CDR3 DNA sequence: TGTGCTAGCAGCTTTGAAGTGCTTGATGAGCAGTTCTTC. It codes for CASSFEVLDEQFF.

The chain links TRBV13 to TRBJ1-1, with D possibly matching TRBD1 (5 bases). With 5 bases removed from V and 3 bases from J, the gap between germline ends came to 13 bases. The CDR3 is made up of 14 amino acids. Germline-derived CDR1 and CDR2 are PRHDT and FYEKMQ (reference sequence). The CDR3 here is CASSPGWGDTEAFF. CDR3 bases: TGTGCCAGCAGCCCGGGGTGGGGGGACACTGAAGCTTTCTTT.

V gene TRBV9 combines with J gene TRBJ1-2; the D is unclear. The germline CDR1 and CDR2 sequences are SGDLS and YYNGEE. V was shortened by 7 bases and J by 14 bases, with 9 bases between the two germline ends. This CDR3 contains 8 residues. Here the CDR3 DNA reads TGTGCCAGCCACCCTATGACCTTC. Translation: CASHPMTF.

V usage is TRBV7-9 and J usage is TRBJ2-5; D possibly matches TRBD1 or TRBD2 (6 bases each). Germline V lookup: CDR1 SEHNR, CDR2 FQNEAQ (reference sequence). Trimming left V 3 bases short and J 1 base short, with 15 bases between. The CDR3 spans 16 residues. The CDR3: CASSFPGKGGQETQYF. DNA of the CDR3: TGTGCCAGCAGCTTTCCCGGGAAGGGGGGCCAAGAGACCCAGTACTTC.

This clonotype has just one count. The rearrangement links TRBV2 to TRBJ2-2, with D possibly being TRBD1 (7 bases). Trimming took 7 bases from V and 4 from J, leaving 13 bases between them. The CDR3 has 14 amino acids. Germline V CDR1 and CDR2: SNHLY, FYNNEI. The CDR3 sequence: CASTARGVTGELFF. DNA of the CDR3: TGTGCCAGCACGGCCAGGGGGGTCACCGGGGAGCTGTTTTTT. Together with reference TRBV2 and TRBJ2-2, the CDR3 gives the full variable domain: EPEVTQTPSHQVTQMGQEVILRCVPISNHLYFYWYRQILGQKVEFLVSFYNNEISEKSEIFDDQFSVERPDGSNFTLKIRSTKLEDSAMYFCASTARGVTGELFFGEGSRLTVL.

The V and J genes are TRBV4-2 and TRBJ1-4; 9 nucleotides agree with TRBD1. CDR3 length: 18 residues. Trimming cost V 0 bases and J 4 bases; bases outside gene matches: 9. Germline V gives CDR1 LGHNA, CDR2 YNFKEQ. The CDR3 DNA reads as TGTGCCAGCAGCCAAGATAAATGGACAGGGGCTATTAATGAAAAACTGTTTTTT. Protein sequence: CASSQDKWTGAINEKLFF.

The chain joins TRBV6-6 to TRBJ2-1; maybe TRBD2 (5 bases). The CDR3 contains 16 residues. V was pared by 0 bases and J by 8 bases, with 17 bases between. Germline V lookup: CDR1 MNHNY, CDR2 SVGAGI (reference sequence). The CDR3 region is CASSYSKPSISDEQFF. The CDR3 nucleotides are TGTGCCAGCAGTTACTCGAAGCCCTCGATTAGCGATGAGCAGTTCTTC.

This chain links TRBV4-1 with TRBJ2-1; 8 positions agree with TRBD2. The CDR3 runs 15 residues. Looked up from germline, CDR1 is MGHRA and CDR2 is YSYEKL. V lost 0 bases and J lost 3; bases outside the gene matches: 1. In DNA, the CDR3 is TGCGCCAGCAGCCAAGAGCGGGGGGACTACAATGAGCAGTTCTTC. Its protein product is CASSQERGDYNEQFF.

The sample holds a few counts of this clonotype. CDR3 amino acids: CASSASRGGGANEQYV. CDR3 bases: TGTGCCAGCAGTGCGTCCCGTGGCGGGGGGGCCAACGAGCAGTACGTC. V is TRBV6-1 and J is TRBJ2-7; 9 bases agree with TRBD2. This CDR3 has 16 residues. V was pared by 4 bases and J by 5 bases, with 12 bases of the junction left unmatched. The germline gives CDR1 MNHNS, CDR2 SASEGT.

The table lists this clonotype with a few counts. The J gene is TRBJ2-1, the V gene TRBV2; the D is unclear. The V and J ends lost 3 bases and 0 bases respectively, with 9 bases between them. The CDR3 is 15 amino acids. CDR1 is SNHLY, CDR2 FYNNEI, per germline. The CDR3 is CASSDRHSSYNEQFF. CDR3 sequence (DNA): TGTGCCAGCAGTGACAGGCATTCCTCCTACAATGAGCAGTTCTTC.

The chain carries TRBV27 and TRBJ2-7; the D gene is possibly TRBD1 (8 bases). The germline V and J ends were trimmed by 7 bases and 6 bases, with 25 bases remaining between them. CDR1 and CDR2 from the germline V gene are MNHEY and SMNVEV (reference sequence). CDR3 length: 16 residues. The CDR3 is CASKGGFRDRISEQYF. The CDR3 DNA reads TGTGCCAGCAAGGGGGGGTTCCGGGACAGGATATCCGAGCAGTACTTC.

V gene TRBV29-1 combines with J gene TRBJ2-7; D gene ambiguous. Germline assignment: CDR1 SQVTM and CDR2 ANQGSEA. V dropped 1 base and J dropped 1 base, with 8 bases sitting between them. The CDR3 is 13 amino acids. CDR3 coding DNA: TGCAGCGTTGAAGGGAGTGATTCCTACGAGCAGTACTTC. Amino acids: CSVEGSDSYEQYF.

This clonotype was counted ten times or more. CDR3 sequence reads: CASSYTGTGWSAGYGYTF. CDR3 bases: TGTGCCAGCAGCTACACCGGGACAGGGTGGTCAGCCGGCTATGGCTACACCTTC. This chain joins TRBV7-9 and TRBJ1-2, with TRBD1 matching 9 bases. Germline-derived CDR1 and CDR2 are SEHNR and FQNEAQ (reference sequence). The ends lost 4 bases at V and 4 bases at J; junction bases unmatched: 16. This CDR3 is built from 18 residues. The full variable domain, completed using reference TRBV7-9 and TRBJ1-2, is DTGVSQNPRHKITKRGQNVTFRCDPISEHNRLYWYRQTLGQGPEFLTYFQNEAQLEKSRLLSDRFSAERPKGSFSTLEIQRTEQGDSAMYLCASSYTGTGWSAGYGYTFGSGTRLTVV.

This clonotype was seen more than once but under ten times. V gene TRBV11-2 combines with J gene TRBJ2-1; D is unclear. The CDR3 loop spans 13 amino acids. The V and J ends lost 5 bases and 7 bases respectively, with 12 bases between them. Germline V CDR1 and CDR2: SGHAT, FQNNGV. CDR3 amino acids: CASSPTAGNEQFF. The DNA of the CDR3 is TGTGCCAGCAGCCCAACCGCCGGAAATGAGCAGTTCTTC.

In this sample, this clonotype turned up once. The junction departs from the called germline gene at one end, perhaps through a read error. The gene calls are TRBV7-7 and TRBJ2-5; 7 nucleotides line up with TRBD2. This CDR3 has 15 residues. Germline-derived CDR1 and CDR2 are SSHAT and FNYEAQ (reference sequence). The CDR3 nucleotides read TGTGCTAGCAGCCCTTCTACTAGCGACCAAGAGACCCAGTACTTC. Translating gives CASSPSTSDQETQYF.

This clonotype appeared a few times. The rearrangement links TRBV5-1 to TRBJ2-5; 11 nucleotides line up with TRBD2. V lost 4 bases to trimming and J lost 3 bases; unmatched junction nucleotides: 5. Germline CDR1 and CDR2: SGHRS and YFSETQ. This CDR3 contains 15 residues. CDR3 sequence: CASSPTTSGEETQYF. CDR3 nucleotides: TGCGCCAGCAGCCCGACGACTAGCGGGGAAGAGACCCAGTACTTC.

This clonotype appeared a few times. This chain links TRBV19 with TRBJ1-5; D unclear. The ends were cut back, 5 bases at V and 2 bases at J, with 22 bases in the middle. The CDR3 consists of 18 residues. CDR1 LNHDA and CDR2 SQIVND come from the germline V gene (reference sequence). In DNA, the CDR3 is TGTGCCAGTAGTTCTCGGTTTTTGGAGCAAGCCCGCAATCAGCCCCAGCATTTT. Translated: CASSSRFLEQARNQPQHF.

This clonotype has just a few counts. This sequence joins TRBV6-6 and TRBJ2-7; D is possibly TRBD2 (5 bases). The CDR3 length is 13 residues. The V gene lost 2 bases and the J gene lost 3 bases, with 8 bases spanning the gap. From germline, CDR1 is MNHNY and CDR2 SVGAGI (reference sequence). CDR3 bases: TGTGCCAGCAGTTACGAGGGAGACTACGAGCAGTACTTC. As protein: CASSYEGDYEQYF.

This clonotype was seen only a few times. This sequence joins TRBV12-3 or TRBV12-4 and TRBJ1-5, with TRBD1 matching 9 bases. With V trimmed by 4 bases and J by 7 bases, 8 bases remained unmatched. CDR3 length equals 15 residues. For the CDR3, the DNA is TGTGCCAGCAGTTCGTTGGACAGGGGAGGGCAGCCCCAGCATTTT. Its translation: CASSSLDRGGQPQHF.

As concerns this clonotype: The conserved closing phenylalanine or tryptophan is absent in this CDR3, likely reflecting a read error. The CDR3 bases are TGCGCCAGCAGTTTTAGGGGGGTCACCACAGATACGCAGTATTCT. Translation gives CASSFRGVTTDTQYS. The chain employs TRBV4-1 and TRBJ2-3; D possibly matches TRBD1 or TRBD2 (6 bases each). Trimming took off 6 bases at V and 2 bases at J, with 15 bases between the two ends. The CDR3 runs to 15 residues. Germline CDR1 MGHRA, CDR2 YSYEKL.

The gene calls are TRBV12-3 or TRBV12-4 and TRBJ2-5; 9 bases line up with TRBD2. Trimming took 8 bases from V and 5 from J; bases not matched to a gene: 6. This CDR3 has 13 amino acids. CDR3 in amino acids: CASHLAGFETQYF. The CDR3 bases are TGTGCCAGCCATCTAGCGGGGTTTGAGACCCAGTACTTC.

DNA for the CDR3: TGTGCCAGCAGCCAAACGATCGATGCTGGCAATCAGCCCCAGCATTTT. Encoded protein: CASSQTIDAGNQPQHF. The rearrangement joins TRBV16 to TRBJ1-5; D remains ambiguous. The CDR3 sequence is 16 residues long. The V gene's germline CDR1 is KGHSY and CDR2 FQNENV. With 2 bases removed from V and 2 bases from J, the gap between germline ends came to 13 bases.

The rearrangement joins TRBV6-2 or TRBV6-3 to TRBJ1-5; D is perhaps TRBD1 (5 bases). Germline CDR1 MNHEY, CDR2 SVGEGT. V lost 2 bases, J lost 0 bases, and 26 bases lay in between. The length of the CDR3 is 21 residues. The CDR3 nucleotides are TGTGCCAGCAGTTACAGCCGGGGAGGGGCCACTATTATTACTAGCAATCAGCCCCAGCATTTT. Translating it yields CASSYSRGGATIITSNQPQHF.